This T cell receptor (beta chain) was profiled in a study of Graves' ophthalmopathy and Graves' hyperthyroidism. RNA served as the template for amplifying TCR beta CDR3 regions. Second-round multiplex PCR followed a first-round RT-PCR using HTBI primers. MiXCR, applied by TCRdb to the multiplex PCR reads, yields one record per CDR3 protein. This sample has roughly 300,000 distinct CDR3 sequences; about a sixth occur once, and the top ten carry roughly an eighth. CDR3 length equals 13 residues. The V gene lost 8 bases and the J gene lost 0 bases, with 10 bases spanning the gap. This clonotype appeared many times.

Sequencing was done on a sample of peripheral blood. This sequence was found in an adult man with Graves' ophthalmopathy. This chain uses TRBV12-3 or TRBV12-4 with TRBJ1-1; D gene unclear. CDR3 DNA: TGTGCCAGCCAGAGCTATGTGAACACTGAAGCTTTCTTT. Its protein is CASQSYVNTEAFF.